This T cell receptor (beta chain) was recovered during a study of blood T cell repertoires in COVID-19 (TCRdb year 2020). With regard to the full study: Samples covering the acute and convalescent phases of COVID-19 were provided by collaborators in the United States, Italy and Spain. The material from the prospective study consisted of cDNA or gDNA derived from T cells, B-cell-depleted T cells, or PBMCs. Deeply sampled blood TCRbeta repertoires from subjects exposed to, actively infected with, or recovered from COVID-19 were included in the dataset. A freely available public database, intended as a resource for researchers studying the immune response to SARS-CoV-2, is where the repertoires were released. The samples were drawn from the first 160 participants of the ongoing ImmuneRACE study and from roughly 1,300 subjects provided by 6 global collaborators. Nearly every sample came with metadata listing a de-identified subject ID, COVID-19 status, age in years and sex. Where HLA class I and class II types were available, the types were taken from metadata supplied by the sample provider, not from assay-based typing.

Whole blood was collected in K2EDTA tubes by collaborating institutions according to the institutions' own protocols. Collaborator samples were shipped for TCRbeta analysis as frozen whole blood, isolated PBMCs, or DNA extracted from either sample type. The CDR3 spans 19 residues, from the cysteine through the phenylalanine. Solely the CDR3 DNA is kept, with 57 bases framed from the first base. TCRbeta CDR3 regions were amplified from genomic DNA using the immunoSEQ Assay, a bias-controlled multiplex PCR. Per the original workflow: Within the assay, amplification of reference gene primers was used to estimate how many nucleated cells each sample contained. To quantify the absolute abundance of each unique TCRbeta CDR3 rearrangement, sequence reads were collapsed and filtered. For each sample, productive Simpson clonality was calculated by taking the square root of Simpson's diversity index across productive rearrangements. The source is immuneACCESS, and TCRdb retained only in-frame sequences with V and J called. Part of the clones is not carried over; for the studies checked, unresolved V genes explain less than half of this, and the remainder is unexplained. Clone size and V and J calls were adopted from that table, with D and trimming inferred from the DNA. The sample table shows over 300,000 clones, and about 90% are seen once. The ten largest clones add up to about 7% of the sample.

The full study reports these points: Clinical and demographic metadata were provided uncurated, with the amount varying by source and participant.

As regards this clone: Which antigen it targets is not known. Base-call qualities are not available, and no considerably larger clone is one nucleotide away.

This receptor was obtained from a man younger than 30 with active or convalescent COVID-19. The chain employs TRBV12-1 and TRBJ1-1; the listed D gene, TRBD1, was not tested against the DNA. TRBV12-1 is given as a pseudogene. Sequencing used peripheral blood. Here is the DNA: TGTGCCAGCAGCTCCCTCCAGGAGACAGGGATTATTATGAACACTGAAGCTTTCTTT. This codes for CASSSLQETGIIMNTEAFF.